The rows below give T cell receptor beta chains drawn from one sample of a study of CD8+ T cells in alopecia areata. The method was immunoSEQ multiplex PCR; TCRdb's version includes in-frame clones alone and lacks a portion of them. The sample has 110,000 or so clones, 58% seen once. Here the sequenced sample was CD8+ T cells sorted from blood, taken at week 4, from a patient treated with tofacitinib. The receptors derive from a human donor with alopecia areata. Each CDR3 is given with its conserved first and last residue. Fields, in order: D gene, V gene, clone size, J gene, CDR3 protein, CDR3 DNA. A D gene is named only where the DNA matches it firmly. A row's size may be missing; if present it is once, few, many or a size class.

D gene: TRBD1
V gene: TRBV6-1
clone size: few
J gene: TRBJ1-4
CDR3 protein: CASSEAFGTGNEKLFF
CDR3 DNA: TGTGCCAGCAGTGAAGCGTTCGGGACAGGGAATGAAAAACTGTTTTTT

D gene: NA
V gene: TRBV7-8
clone size: NA
J gene: TRBJ2-1
CDR3 protein: CASSLASAEGKQFF
CDR3 DNA: TGTGCCAGCAGCTTAGCTAGCGCCGAGGGAAAGCAGTTCTTC

D gene: NA
V gene: TRBV7-9
clone size: few
J gene: TRBJ2-5
CDR3 protein: CASRGAETQYF
CDR3 DNA: TGTGCCAGCAGGGGGGCGGAGACCCAGTACTTC

D gene: NA
V gene: TRBV11-2
clone size: NA
J gene: TRBJ2-1
CDR3 protein: CASSLSGYYNEQFF
CDR3 DNA: TGTGCCAGCAGCCTATCCGGGTATTACAATGAGCAGTTCTTC

D gene: TRBD1
V gene: TRBV27
clone size: NA
J gene: TRBJ1-5
CDR3 protein: CASSLTGVNQPQHF
CDR3 DNA: TGTGCCAGCAGTTTAACAGGGGTCAATCAGCCCCAGCATTTT

D gene: TRBD1
V gene: TRBV29-1
clone size: few
J gene: TRBJ2-7
CDR3 protein: CSVDWDRVPYEQYF
CDR3 DNA: TGCAGCGTTGACTGGGACAGGGTTCCCTACGAGCAGTACTTC

D gene: NA
V gene: TRBV4-3
clone size: few
J gene: TRBJ2-5
CDR3 protein: CASSQGSGREETQYF
CDR3 DNA: TGCGCCAGCAGCCAAGGCTCAGGGAGAGAAGAGACCCAGTACTTC

D gene: NA
V gene: TRBV27
clone size: NA
J gene: TRBJ2-5
CDR3 protein: CASRWDSTSMETQYF
CDR3 DNA: TGTGCCAGCAGGTGGGACTCTACCTCAATGGAGACCCAGTACTTC

D gene: NA
V gene: TRBV30
clone size: NA
J gene: TRBJ1-2
CDR3 protein: CAWVNPNYGYTF
CDR3 DNA: TGTGCCTGGGTCAATCCTAACTATGGCTACACCTTC

D gene: TRBD1
V gene: TRBV5-4
clone size: NA
J gene: TRBJ2-7
CDR3 protein: CASSQETGYEQYF
CDR3 DNA: TGTGCCAGCAGCCAAGAGACAGGGTACGAGCAGTACTTC

D gene: NA
V gene: TRBV28
clone size: few
J gene: TRBJ2-1
CDR3 protein: CASSSSQGPYNEQFF
CDR3 DNA: TGTGCCAGCAGTTCATCCCAAGGCCCCTACAATGAGCAGTTCTTC

D gene: TRBD2
V gene: TRBV4-3
clone size: NA
J gene: TRBJ2-2
CDR3 protein: CASSQVSMLAGDTGELFF
CDR3 DNA: TGCGCCAGCAGCCAAGTGTCTATGCTAGCGGGGGACACCGGGGAGCTGTTTTTT

D gene: NA
V gene: TRBV30
clone size: few
J gene: TRBJ2-7
CDR3 protein: CAWQAGSSYEQYF
CDR3 DNA: TGTGCCTGGCAAGCGGGCAGCTCCTACGAGCAGTACTTC

D gene: NA
V gene: TRBV29-1
clone size: NA
J gene: TRBJ2-2
CDR3 protein: CSVESLGGSDTGELFF
CDR3 DNA: TGCAGCGTTGAATCGTTGGGGGGCAGTGACACCGGGGAGCTGTTTTTT

D gene: NA
V gene: TRBV29-1
clone size: NA
J gene: TRBJ2-2
CDR3 protein: CSGRGGMDTGELFF
CDR3 DNA: TGCAGCGGGAGAGGGGGAATGGACACCGGGGAGCTGTTTTTT

D gene: NA
V gene: TRBV19
clone size: few
J gene: TRBJ2-1
CDR3 protein: CASSTVLAPTYNEQFF
CDR3 DNA: TGTGCCAGTAGTACAGTTCTAGCGCCCACTTACAATGAGCAGTTCTTC

D gene: NA
V gene: TRBV29-1
clone size: few
J gene: TRBJ2-7
CDR3 protein: CSVEDPSGAKTYEQYF
CDR3 DNA: TGCAGCGTTGAAGATCCCAGTGGGGCCAAAACCTACGAGCAGTACTTC

D gene: NA
V gene: TRBV27
clone size: NA
J gene: TRBJ1-5
CDR3 protein: CASSTRGGNQPQHF
CDR3 DNA: TGTGCCAGCAGTACGAGGGGGGGGAATCAGCCCCAGCATTTT

D gene: NA
V gene: TRBV7-2
clone size: NA
J gene: TRBJ2-7
CDR3 protein: CASSLGWREQYF
CDR3 DNA: TGTGCCAGCAGCCTGGGTTGGAGGGAGCAGTACTTC

D gene: TRBD2
V gene: TRBV19
clone size: few
J gene: TRBJ2-1
CDR3 protein: CATEGLARTNEQFF
CDR3 DNA: TGTGCCACCGAAGGACTAGCGAGGACTAATGAGCAGTTCTTC

D gene: NA
V gene: TRBV15
clone size: NA
J gene: TRBJ1-6
CDR3 protein: CATKGADNSPLHF
CDR3 DNA: TGTGCCACCAAGGGCGCCGATAATTCACCCCTCCACTTT

D gene: NA
V gene: TRBV29-1
clone size: few
J gene: TRBJ2-2
CDR3 protein: CSVAPNTGELFF
CDR3 DNA: TGCAGCGTTGCCCCAAACACCGGGGAGCTGTTTTTT

D gene: NA
V gene: TRBV28
clone size: NA
J gene: TRBJ1-4
CDR3 protein: CASSLSEKLFF
CDR3 DNA: TGTGCCAGCAGTTTGAGTGAAAAACTGTTTTTT

D gene: NA
V gene: TRBV29-1
clone size: NA
J gene: TRBJ1-5
CDR3 protein: CSVERNSSNQPQHF
CDR3 DNA: TGCAGCGTTGAACGCAACAGTAGCAATCAGCCCCAGCATTTT

D gene: NA
V gene: TRBV15
clone size: NA
J gene: TRBJ2-6
CDR3 protein: CATSRDNGGSGANVLTF
CDR3 DNA: TGTGCCACCAGCAGAGATAATGGGGGCTCTGGGGCCAACGTCCTGACTTTC

D gene: NA
V gene: TRBV29-1
clone size: NA
J gene: TRBJ1-5
CDR3 protein: CSVLLADRQPQHF
CDR3 DNA: TGCAGCGTTCTACTGGCCGACCGGCAGCCCCAGCATTTT

D gene: NA
V gene: TRBV7-9
clone size: NA
J gene: TRBJ1-1
CDR3 protein: CASSLMGGGNTEAFF
CDR3 DNA: TGTGCCAGCAGCCTGATGGGGGGTGGGAACACTGAAGCTTTCTTT

D gene: TRBD2
V gene: TRBV5-6
clone size: NA
J gene: TRBJ2-3
CDR3 protein: CASSDAGGGTDTQYF
CDR3 DNA: TGTGCCAGCAGCGACGCGGGGGGAGGCACAGATACGCAGTATTTT

D gene: NA
V gene: TRBV7-2
clone size: NA
J gene: TRBJ1-1
CDR3 protein: CASSLEPSQGENTEAFF
CDR3 DNA: TGTGCCAGCAGCTTAGAACCATCACAGGGCGAGAACACTGAAGCTTTCTTT

D gene: NA
V gene: TRBV29-1
clone size: NA
J gene: TRBJ2-7
CDR3 protein: CSVEDQHYEQYF
CDR3 DNA: TGCAGCGTTGAAGATCAGCACTACGAGCAGTACTTC

D gene: TRBD2
V gene: TRBV29-1
clone size: few
J gene: TRBJ2-1
CDR3 protein: CSVRGEAYNEQFF
CDR3 DNA: TGCAGCGTTCGGGGGGAGGCCTACAATGAGCAGTTCTTC

D gene: TRBD1
V gene: TRBV27
clone size: NA
J gene: TRBJ1-2
CDR3 protein: CASKDRGDYGYTF
CDR3 DNA: TGTGCCAGCAAGGACAGGGGTGACTATGGCTACACCTTC

D gene: NA
V gene: TRBV6-5
clone size: NA
J gene: TRBJ1-5
CDR3 protein: CASSFLGGQPQHF
CDR3 DNA: TGTGCCAGCAGTTTCCTTGGCGGTCAGCCCCAGCATTTT

D gene: NA
V gene: TRBV6-1
clone size: NA
J gene: TRBJ2-5
CDR3 protein: CASSEVGEGGETQYF
CDR3 DNA: TGTGCCAGCAGTGAAGTTGGAGAAGGTGGTGAGACCCAGTACTTC

D gene: TRBD2
V gene: TRBV29-1
clone size: NA
J gene: TRBJ2-1
CDR3 protein: CSVVRTSGGQGEQFF
CDR3 DNA: TGCAGCGTTGTCCGGACTAGCGGGGGGCAGGGTGAGCAGTTCTTC

D gene: TRBD1
V gene: TRBV27
clone size: NA
J gene: TRBJ1-2
CDR3 protein: CATRQGAGGYTF
CDR3 DNA: TGTGCCACCAGGCAGGGGGCAGGAGGCTACACCTTC

D gene: NA
V gene: TRBV6-5
clone size: NA
J gene: TRBJ2-5
CDR3 protein: CASSNGGGPQETQYF
CDR3 DNA: TGTGCCAGCAGTAACGGTGGGGGACCCCAAGAGACCCAGTACTTC

D gene: NA
V gene: TRBV7-6
clone size: NA
J gene: TRBJ2-3
CDR3 protein: CASGTDTQYF
CDR3 DNA: TGTGCCAGCGGTACAGATACGCAGTATTTT

D gene: NA
V gene: TRBV23-1
clone size: few
J gene: TRBJ1-6
CDR3 protein: CASSQSPQKILLHF
CDR3 DNA: TGCGCCAGCAGTCAATCACCCCAAAAGATCCTCCTCCACTTT

D gene: NA
V gene: TRBV5-5
clone size: NA
J gene: TRBJ2-3
CDR3 protein: CASSLSGRTDTQYF
CDR3 DNA: TGTGCCAGCAGCTTGTCGGGACGCACAGATACGCAGTATTTT

D gene: NA
V gene: TRBV29-1
clone size: NA
J gene: TRBJ2-2
CDR3 protein: CSVETGANTGELFF
CDR3 DNA: TGCAGCGTTGAAACAGGCGCGAACACCGGGGAGCTGTTTTTT

D gene: NA
V gene: TRBV2
clone size: NA
J gene: TRBJ1-5
CDR3 protein: CASSEGLGNQPQHF
CDR3 DNA: TGTGCCAGCAGTGAAGGGCTAGGCAATCAGCCCCAGCATTTT

D gene: TRBD2
V gene: TRBV4-1
clone size: few
J gene: TRBJ2-1
CDR3 protein: CASSWTSGVGYNEQFF
CDR3 DNA: TGCGCCAGCAGCTGGACTAGCGGGGTTGGCTACAATGAGCAGTTCTTC

D gene: NA
V gene: TRBV5-1
clone size: NA
J gene: TRBJ2-7
CDR3 protein: CASSLHVTENYEQYF
CDR3 DNA: TGCGCCAGCAGCTTGCACGTGACAGAAAACTACGAGCAGTACTTC

D gene: NA
V gene: TRBV29-1
clone size: NA
J gene: TRBJ1-2
CDR3 protein: CSVDLQGLGYTF
CDR3 DNA: TGCAGCGTGGACCTACAGGGTCTTGGCTACACCTTC

D gene: NA
V gene: TRBV7-2
clone size: NA
J gene: TRBJ2-3
CDR3 protein: CASSSVEGTTDTQYF
CDR3 DNA: TGTGCCAGCAGCTCGGTCGAGGGAACGACAGATACGCAGTATTTT

D gene: NA
V gene: TRBV15
clone size: NA
J gene: TRBJ2-1
CDR3 protein: CATSMGQISYNEQFF
CDR3 DNA: TGTGCCACCAGCATGGGCCAGATCTCCTACAATGAGCAGTTCTTC

D gene: NA
V gene: TRBV2
clone size: few
J gene: TRBJ1-4
CDR3 protein: CASSGNEVFF
CDR3 DNA: TGTGCCAGCAGTGGGAATGAGGTGTTTTTT

D gene: NA
V gene: TRBV29-1
clone size: few
J gene: TRBJ1-1
CDR3 protein: CSSPTAFF
CDR3 DNA: TGCAGCTCCCCGACAGCTTTCTTT

D gene: NA
V gene: TRBV29-1
clone size: NA
J gene: TRBJ2-1
CDR3 protein: CSVVWGFLNNEQFF
CDR3 DNA: TGCAGCGTTGTTTGGGGTTTCCTCAACAATGAGCAGTTCTTC